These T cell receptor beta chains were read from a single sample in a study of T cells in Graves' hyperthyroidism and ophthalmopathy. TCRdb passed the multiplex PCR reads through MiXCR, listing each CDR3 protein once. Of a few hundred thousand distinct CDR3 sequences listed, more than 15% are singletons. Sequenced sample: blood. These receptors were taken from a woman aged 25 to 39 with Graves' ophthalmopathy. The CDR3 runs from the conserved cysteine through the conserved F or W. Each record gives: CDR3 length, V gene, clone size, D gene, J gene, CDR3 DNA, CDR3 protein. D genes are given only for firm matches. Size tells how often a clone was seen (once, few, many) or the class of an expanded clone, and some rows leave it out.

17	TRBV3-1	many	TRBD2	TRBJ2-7	TGTGCCAGCAGCCAAGAAGTCGGACTAGCGGGAGTTGACGAGCAGTACTTC	CASSQEVGLAGVDEQYF
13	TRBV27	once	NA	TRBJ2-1	TGTGCCAGCAGTTTCGGGACCTATAGGAAGCAGTTCTTC	CASSFGTYRKQFF
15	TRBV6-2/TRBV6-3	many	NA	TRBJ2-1	TGTGCCAGCACGGGAATGCGGGTGTTAAGCAATGAGCAGTTCTTC	CASTGMRVLSNEQFF
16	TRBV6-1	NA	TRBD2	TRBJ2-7	TGTGCCAGCAGATCCCTAGCGGGGGTGAACTTACATGAGCAGTACTTC	CASRSLAGVNLHEQYF
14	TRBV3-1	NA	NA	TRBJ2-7	TGTGCCAGCAGCCAAGTAGAGGCCTCCTACGAGCAGTACTTC	CASSQVEASYEQYF
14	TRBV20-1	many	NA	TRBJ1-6	TGCAGTGCTAGATTGGGAAGCTATAATTCACCCCTCCACTTT	CSARLGSYNSPLHF
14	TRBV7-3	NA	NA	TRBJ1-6	TGTGCCAGCAGCTTGGGAATGAGTAATTCACCCCTCCACTTT	CASSLGMSNSPLHF
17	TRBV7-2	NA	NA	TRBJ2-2	TGTGCCAGCAGCTTTAGTCGCACCGGGCCGAACACCGGGGAGCTGTTTTTT	CASSFSRTGPNTGELFF
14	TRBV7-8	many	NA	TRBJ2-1	TGTGCCAGCAGCGTCCTACAGGGTCGGAATGAGCAGTTCTTC	CASSVLQGRNEQFF
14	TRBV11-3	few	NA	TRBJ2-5	TGTGCCAGCAGCTTATCTGGGCAGAGGGAGACCCAGTGCTTC	CASSLSGQRETQCF
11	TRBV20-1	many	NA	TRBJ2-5	TGCAGTGCTAGAGAAGATGGCTTCCAGTACTTC	CSAREDGFQYF
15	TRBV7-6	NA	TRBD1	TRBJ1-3	TGTGCCAGCAGCTTAGAAGGGGGCCAAGGAAACACCATATATTTT	CASSLEGGQGNTIYF
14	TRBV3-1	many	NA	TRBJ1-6	TGTGCCAGCAGCCAAGGGCACCTCGATTCACCCCTCCACTTT	CASSQGHLDSPLHF
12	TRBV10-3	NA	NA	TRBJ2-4	TGTGCCATCAGTGGAGAGAAAAACATTCAGTACTTC	CAISGEKNIQYF
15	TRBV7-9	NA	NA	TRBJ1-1	TGTGCCAGCAGCGTCAGTGGGATTATGAACACTGAAGCTTTCTTT	CASSVSGIMNTEAFF